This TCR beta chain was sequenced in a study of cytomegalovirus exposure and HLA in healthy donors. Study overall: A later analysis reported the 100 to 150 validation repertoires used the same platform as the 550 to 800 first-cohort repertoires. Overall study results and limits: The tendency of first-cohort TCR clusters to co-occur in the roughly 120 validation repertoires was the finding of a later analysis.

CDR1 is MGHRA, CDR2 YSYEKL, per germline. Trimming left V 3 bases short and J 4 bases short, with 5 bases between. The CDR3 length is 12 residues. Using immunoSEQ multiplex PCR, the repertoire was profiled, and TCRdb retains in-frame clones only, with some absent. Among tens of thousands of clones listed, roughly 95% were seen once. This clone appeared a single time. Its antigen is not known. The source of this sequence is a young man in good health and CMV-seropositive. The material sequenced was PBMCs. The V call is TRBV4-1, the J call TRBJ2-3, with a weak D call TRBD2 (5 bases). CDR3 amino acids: CASSQRADTQYF. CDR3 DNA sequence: TGCGCCAGCAGCCAGAGGGCAGATACGCAGTATTTT.